A selection of T cell receptor beta chains follows, all from one sample in a study of OX40 agonist ivuxolimab in advanced cancers. Only in-frame clones appear in the TCRdb table, and some are missing; sequencing was by immunoSEQ multiplex PCR. Of fewer than 45,000 clones in the sample, around 74% are singletons; the top ten hold about a fifth. Sequencing was performed on CD4+ or CD8+ T cells sorted from blood, taken in a trial of the OX40 agonist ivuxolimab. The receptor set was obtained from an adult with an advanced solid tumor such as melanoma, head and neck, liver or kidney cancer. Both conserved end residues are part of each CDR3. The order of the fields is V gene, J gene, CDR3 protein.

TRBV5-1,TRBJ2-5,CASRGGDQETQYF
TRBV5-1,TRBJ2-3,CASSLAAGGPDGTDTQYF
TRBV6-5,TRBJ1-3,CASSPSISGNTIYF
TRBV6-1,TRBJ1-5,CASSDLAGFNQPQHF
TRBV19,TRBJ2-3,CASSISGGTQYF
TRBV5-8,TRBJ2-7,CASSLRGHFEQYF
TRBV4-1,TRBJ2-7,CASSQDRGGYEQYF
TRBV7-9,TRBJ2-1,CASSLLLDNEQFF
TRBV27,TRBJ2-1,CASSIITNRDSYNEQFF
TRBV5-1,TRBJ2-3,CASSLYPDTQYF
TRBV11-2,TRBJ2-2,CASSFPSRVNTGELFF
TRBV14,TRBJ1-1,CASSQTAYTEAFF
TRBV6-1,TRBJ1-2,CASSDPGTGSYGYTF
TRBV21-1,TRBJ2-6,CASSKVAVYSGANVLTF
TRBV18,TRBJ1-1,CASGQGVDEAFF
TRBV6-6,TRBJ2-2,CASSLDRNTGELFF
TRBV7-9,TRBJ1-5,CASSLSWGQPQHF
TRBV19,TRBJ1-1,CASSRRTGNFMNTEAFF
TRBV27,TRBJ1-5,CASSLQGAPPQPQHF
TRBV2,TRBJ2-1,CASSGLAAYNEQFF
TRBV2,TRBJ1-5,CASRAGQQLSNQPQHF
TRBV5-4,TRBJ1-6,CASSKEGNNSPLHF
TRBV9,TRBJ2-1,CASSRTSGGYNEQFF
TRBV19,TRBJ1-3,CASMIGGSGNTIYF
TRBV10-1,TRBJ2-1,CASSVIGRPNEQFF
TRBV15,TRBJ2-1,CATSRGLAGTEQFF
TRBV14,TRBJ1-1,CASSQVTVTEAFF
TRBV7-6,TRBJ1-4,CASSLNLRVGEKLFF
TRBV2,TRBJ2-5,CASSGQATTETQYF
TRBV9,TRBJ2-1,CASSVSGGNEQFF
TRBV4-1,TRBJ1-2,CASSQEAHSPRAGYTF
TRBV2,TRBJ1-2,CASKRLHGYTF